This T cell receptor (beta chain) was observed in a study of T cells in narcolepsy. Sequencing used immunoSEQ multiplex PCR; TCRdb keeps in-frame clones, though not all of them. The table shows around 30,000 clones, with 90% occurring only once. The sample consisted of CD45RA- memory CD4+ T cells from PBMCs. The clonotype comes from a human donor with narcolepsy.

The CDR3 coding sequence is TGTGCCAGCAGGACGACGAGCGGGGGGGGCACAGATACGCAGTATTTT. Its translation: CASRTTSGGGTDTQYF. V gene TRBV6-6 combines with J gene TRBJ2-3, with 10 bases aligning to TRBD2. V trimming: 6 bases; J trimming: 1 base; junction bases outside the gene matches: 7. Germline CDR1 reads MNHNY; CDR2 reads SVGAGI (reference sequence). This CDR3 region has 16 residues.